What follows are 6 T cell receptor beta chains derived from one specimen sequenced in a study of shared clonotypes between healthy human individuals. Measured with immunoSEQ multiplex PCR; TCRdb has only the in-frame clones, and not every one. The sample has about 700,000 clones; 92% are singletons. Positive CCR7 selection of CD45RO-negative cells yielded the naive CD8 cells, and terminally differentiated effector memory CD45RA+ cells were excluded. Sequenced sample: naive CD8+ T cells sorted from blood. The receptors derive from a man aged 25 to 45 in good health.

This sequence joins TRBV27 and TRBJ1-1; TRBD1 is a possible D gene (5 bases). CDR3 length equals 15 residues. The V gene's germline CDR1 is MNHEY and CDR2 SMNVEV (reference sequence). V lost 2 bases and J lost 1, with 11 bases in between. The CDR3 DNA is TGTGCCAGCAGTTTAGGGGACTTATCGAACACTGAAGCTTTCTTT. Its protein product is CASSLGDLSNTEAFF.

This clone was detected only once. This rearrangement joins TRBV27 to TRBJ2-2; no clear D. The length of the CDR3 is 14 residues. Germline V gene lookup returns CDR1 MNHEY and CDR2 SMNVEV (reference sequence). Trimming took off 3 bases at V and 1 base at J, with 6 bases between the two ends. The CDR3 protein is CASSFLGNTGELFF. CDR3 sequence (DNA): TGTGCCAGCAGTTTCCTAGGGAACACCGGGGAGCTGTTTTTT.

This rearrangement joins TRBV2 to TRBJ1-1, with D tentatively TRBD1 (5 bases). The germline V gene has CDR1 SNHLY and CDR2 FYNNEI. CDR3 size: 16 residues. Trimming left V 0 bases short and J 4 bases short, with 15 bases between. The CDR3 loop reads CASSEAVGGVGTEAFF. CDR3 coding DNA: TGTGCCAGCAGTGAAGCTGTCGGGGGTGTCGGCACTGAAGCTTTCTTT.

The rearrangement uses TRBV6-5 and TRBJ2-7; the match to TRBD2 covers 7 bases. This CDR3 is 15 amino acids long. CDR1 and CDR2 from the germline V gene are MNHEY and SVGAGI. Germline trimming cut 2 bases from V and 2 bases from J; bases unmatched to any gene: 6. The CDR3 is CASSYGLADAYEQYF. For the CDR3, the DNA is TGTGCCAGCAGTTACGGGCTAGCGGATGCCTACGAGCAGTACTTC.

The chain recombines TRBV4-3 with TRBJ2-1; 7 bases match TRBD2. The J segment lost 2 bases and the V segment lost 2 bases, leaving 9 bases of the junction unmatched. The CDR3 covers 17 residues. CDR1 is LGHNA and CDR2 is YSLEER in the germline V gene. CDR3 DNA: TGCGCCAGCAGCCAAAACTCCCCGAGCGGGACCTACAATGAGCAGTTCTTC. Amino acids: CASSQNSPSGTYNEQFF.

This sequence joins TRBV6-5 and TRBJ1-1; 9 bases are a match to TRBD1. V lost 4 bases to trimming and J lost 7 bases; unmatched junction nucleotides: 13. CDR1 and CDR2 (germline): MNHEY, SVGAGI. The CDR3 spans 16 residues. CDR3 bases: TGTGCCAGCAGTTCTACAGGGGGCATTATACCCTATGAAGCTTTCTTT. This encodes CASSSTGGIIPYEAFF.